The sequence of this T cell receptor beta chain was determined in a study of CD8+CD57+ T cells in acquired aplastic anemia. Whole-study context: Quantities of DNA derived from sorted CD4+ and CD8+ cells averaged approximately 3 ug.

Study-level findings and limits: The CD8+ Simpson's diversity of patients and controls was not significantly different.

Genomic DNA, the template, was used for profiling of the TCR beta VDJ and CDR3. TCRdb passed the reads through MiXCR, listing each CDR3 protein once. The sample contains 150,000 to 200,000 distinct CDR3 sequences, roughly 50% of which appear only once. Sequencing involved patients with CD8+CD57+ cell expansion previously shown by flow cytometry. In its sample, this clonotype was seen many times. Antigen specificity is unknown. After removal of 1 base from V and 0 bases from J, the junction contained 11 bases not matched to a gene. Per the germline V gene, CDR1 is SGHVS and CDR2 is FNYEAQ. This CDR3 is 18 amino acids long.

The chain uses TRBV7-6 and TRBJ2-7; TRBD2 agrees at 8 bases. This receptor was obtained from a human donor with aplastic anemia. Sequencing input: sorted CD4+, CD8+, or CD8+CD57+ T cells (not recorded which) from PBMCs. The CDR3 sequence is CASSLGVSGGSSSYEQYF. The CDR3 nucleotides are TGTGCCAGCAGCTTAGGAGTTTCGGGGGGGTCAAGCTCCTACGAGCAGTACTTC.